A selection of T cell receptor beta chains follows, all from one sample in a study of identical twins. Using its own MiXCR run on the 5' RACE reads, TCRdb lists one record per CDR3 protein. The sample comprises a few hundred thousand distinct CDR3 sequences, roughly 9% of which are singletons, and 7.5% to 9.5% rests with the top ten. The specimen was naive T cells sorted from blood. The receptors derive from a woman in her forties or fifties in good health. Both conserved end residues are trimmed from each CDR3. Fields, in order: clone size, V gene, CDR3 protein. Size values are once, few and many counts, or a class for expanded clones, and some rows have none.

size: -
V: TRBV6-2/TRBV6-3
CDR3: ASSYSLWADTQY

size: -
V: TRBV5-1
CDR3: ASSWGIGTEAF

size: many
V: TRBV12-3/TRBV12-4
CDR3: ASSLTRHEQF

size: few
V: TRBV10-3
CDR3: AIKAGDLQETQY

size: many
V: TRBV3-1
CDR3: ASSQGRRNTEAF

size: many
V: TRBV6-5
CDR3: ASSWVGETQY

size: -
V: TRBV29-1
CDR3: SGQLAGDTQY

size: -
V: TRBV4-1
CDR3: ASSQERRAEQY

size: -
V: TRBV5-1
CDR3: ASGPLLAAQY

size: few
V: TRBV11-2
CDR3: ASSQYRDRADYGYT

size: -
V: TRBV6-2/TRBV6-3
CDR3: ASSTGYNQPQH

size: -
V: TRBV12-3/TRBV12-4
CDR3: ASSSPTGGEETQY

size: many
V: TRBV4-1
CDR3: ASSGGGSTDTQY

size: -
V: TRBV5-1
CDR3: ASSLGGTGSYEQY

size: -
V: TRBV5-6
CDR3: ASSQTRMAYEQY